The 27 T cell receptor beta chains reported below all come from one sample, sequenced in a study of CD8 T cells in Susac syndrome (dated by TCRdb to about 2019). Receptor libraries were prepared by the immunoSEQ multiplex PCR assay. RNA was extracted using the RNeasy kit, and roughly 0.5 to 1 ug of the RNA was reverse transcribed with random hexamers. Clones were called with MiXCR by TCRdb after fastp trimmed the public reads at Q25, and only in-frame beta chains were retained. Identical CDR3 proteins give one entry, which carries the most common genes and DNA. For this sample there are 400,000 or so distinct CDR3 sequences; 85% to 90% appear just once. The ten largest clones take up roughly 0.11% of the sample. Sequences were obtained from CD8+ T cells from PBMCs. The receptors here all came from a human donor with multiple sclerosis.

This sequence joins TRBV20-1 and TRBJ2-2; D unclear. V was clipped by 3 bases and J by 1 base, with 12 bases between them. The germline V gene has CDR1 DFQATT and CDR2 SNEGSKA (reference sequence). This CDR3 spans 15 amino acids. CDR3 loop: CSARSPGWNTGELFF. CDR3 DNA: TGCAGTGCTAGGTCCCCGGGCTGGAACACCGGGGAGCTGTTTTTT.

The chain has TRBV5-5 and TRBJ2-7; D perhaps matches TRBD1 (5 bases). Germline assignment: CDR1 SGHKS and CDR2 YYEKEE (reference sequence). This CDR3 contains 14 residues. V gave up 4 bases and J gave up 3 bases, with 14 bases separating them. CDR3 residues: CASSDRQSYYEQYF. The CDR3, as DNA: TGTGCCAGCAGCGATAGACAGAGTTACTACGAGCAGTACTTC.

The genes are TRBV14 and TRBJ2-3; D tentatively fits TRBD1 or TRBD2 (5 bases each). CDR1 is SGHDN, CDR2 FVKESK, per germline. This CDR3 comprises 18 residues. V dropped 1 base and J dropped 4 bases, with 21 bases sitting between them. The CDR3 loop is CASSQAPSTGRSPDTQYF. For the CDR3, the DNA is TGTGCCAGCAGCCAAGCTCCTTCGACGGGACGTTCGCCAGATACGCAGTATTTT.

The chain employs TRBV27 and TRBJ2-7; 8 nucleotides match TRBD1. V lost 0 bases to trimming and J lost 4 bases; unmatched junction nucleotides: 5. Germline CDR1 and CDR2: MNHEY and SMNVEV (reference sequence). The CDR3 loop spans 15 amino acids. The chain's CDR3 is CASSLSGTGLYEQYF. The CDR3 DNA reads TGTGCCAGCAGTTTATCCGGGACAGGCCTTTACGAGCAGTACTTC.

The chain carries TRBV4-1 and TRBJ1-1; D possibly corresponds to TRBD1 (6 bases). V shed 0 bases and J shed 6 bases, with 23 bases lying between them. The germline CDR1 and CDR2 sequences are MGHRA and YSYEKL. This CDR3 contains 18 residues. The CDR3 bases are TGCGCCAGCAGCCAAGAAGGGGGGCCGGGGCGGGCAGGTTCTGAAGCTTTCTTT. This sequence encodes CASSQEGGPGRAGSEAFF.

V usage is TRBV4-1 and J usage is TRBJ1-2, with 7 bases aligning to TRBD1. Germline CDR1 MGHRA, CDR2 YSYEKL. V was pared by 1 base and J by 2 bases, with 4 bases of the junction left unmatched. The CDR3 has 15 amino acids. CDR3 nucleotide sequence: TGCGCCAGCAGCCAAGCGACACAGGGGAACTATGGCTACACCTTC. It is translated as CASSQATQGNYGYTF.

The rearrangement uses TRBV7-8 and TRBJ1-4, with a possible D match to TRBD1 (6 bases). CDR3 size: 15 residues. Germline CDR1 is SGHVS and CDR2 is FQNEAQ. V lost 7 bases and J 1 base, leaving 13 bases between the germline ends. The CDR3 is CASMGFRGTNEKLFF. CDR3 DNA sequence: TGTGCCAGCATGGGGTTCAGGGGAACTAATGAAAAACTGTTTTTT. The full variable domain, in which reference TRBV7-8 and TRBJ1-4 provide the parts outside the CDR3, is GAGVSQSPRYKVAKRGQDVALRCDPISGHVSLFWYQQALGQGPEFLTYFQNEAQLDKSGLPSDRFFAERPEGSVSTLKIQRTQQEDSAVYLCASMGFRGTNEKLFFGSGTQLSVL.

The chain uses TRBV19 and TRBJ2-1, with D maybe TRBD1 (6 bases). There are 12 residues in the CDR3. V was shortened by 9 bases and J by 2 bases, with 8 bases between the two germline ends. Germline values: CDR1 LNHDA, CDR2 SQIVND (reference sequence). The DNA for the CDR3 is TGTGCCAGCGGGGACACCTACAATGAGCAGTTCTTC. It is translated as CASGDTYNEQFF.

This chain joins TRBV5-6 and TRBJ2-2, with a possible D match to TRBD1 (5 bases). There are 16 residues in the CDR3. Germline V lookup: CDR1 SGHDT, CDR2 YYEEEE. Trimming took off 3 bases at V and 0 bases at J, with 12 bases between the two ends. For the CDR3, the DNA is TGTGCCAGCAGCTGGGCGGCCAGGGCGAACACCGGGGAGCTGTTTTTT. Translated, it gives CASSWAARANTGELFF.

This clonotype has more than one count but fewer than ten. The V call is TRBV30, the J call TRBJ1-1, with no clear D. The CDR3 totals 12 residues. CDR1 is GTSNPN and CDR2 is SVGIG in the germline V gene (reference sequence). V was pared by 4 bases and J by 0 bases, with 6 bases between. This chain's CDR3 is CAWTGMNTEAFF. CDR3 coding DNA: TGTGCCTGGACTGGAATGAACACTGAAGCTTTCTTT.

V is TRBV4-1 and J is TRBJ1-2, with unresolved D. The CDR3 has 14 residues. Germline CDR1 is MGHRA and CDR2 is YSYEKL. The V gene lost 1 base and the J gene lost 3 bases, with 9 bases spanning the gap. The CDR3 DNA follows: TGCGCCAGCAGCCAAGTATTACCCGACTATGGCTACACCTTC. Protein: CASSQVLPDYGYTF.

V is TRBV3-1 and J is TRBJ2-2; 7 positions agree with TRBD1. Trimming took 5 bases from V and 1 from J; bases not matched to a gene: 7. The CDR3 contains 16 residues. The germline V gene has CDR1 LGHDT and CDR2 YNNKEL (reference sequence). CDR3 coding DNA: TGTGCCAGCAGCTTCCCGGGACAGAGGAACACCGGGGAGCTGTTTTTT. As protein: CASSFPGQRNTGELFF.

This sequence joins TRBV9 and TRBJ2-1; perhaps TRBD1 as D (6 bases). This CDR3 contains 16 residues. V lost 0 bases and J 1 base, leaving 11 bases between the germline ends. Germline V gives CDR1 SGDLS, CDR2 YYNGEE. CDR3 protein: CASSVGLQGSYNEQFF. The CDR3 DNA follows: TGTGCCAGCAGCGTAGGTCTTCAGGGGTCCTACAATGAGCAGTTCTTC.

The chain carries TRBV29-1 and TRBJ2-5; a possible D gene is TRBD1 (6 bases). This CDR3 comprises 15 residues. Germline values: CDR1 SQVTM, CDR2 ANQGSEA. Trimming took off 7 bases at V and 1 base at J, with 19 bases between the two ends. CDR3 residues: CSGLWTDWSQETQYF. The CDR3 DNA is TGCAGCGGTCTTTGGACAGATTGGAGCCAAGAGACCCAGTACTTC. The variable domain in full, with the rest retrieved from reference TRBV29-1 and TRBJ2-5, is SAVISQKPSRDICQRGTSLTIQCQVDSQVTMMFWYRQQPGQSLTLIATANQGSEATYESGFVIDKFPISRPNLTFSTLTVSNMSPEDSSIYLCSGLWTDWSQETQYFGPGTRLLVL.

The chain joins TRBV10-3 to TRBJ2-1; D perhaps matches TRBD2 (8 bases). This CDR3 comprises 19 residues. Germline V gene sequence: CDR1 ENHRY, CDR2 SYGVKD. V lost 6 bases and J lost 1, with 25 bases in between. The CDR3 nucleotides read TGTGCCATCAGGGCGGGACAGCGAGTAGCGGGAAGATCCTACAATGAGCAGTTCTTC. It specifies CAIRAGQRVAGRSYNEQFF.

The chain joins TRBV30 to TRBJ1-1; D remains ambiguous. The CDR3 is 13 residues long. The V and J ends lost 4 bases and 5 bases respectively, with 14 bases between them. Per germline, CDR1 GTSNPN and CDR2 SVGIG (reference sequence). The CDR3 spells CAWTRVIGTEAFF. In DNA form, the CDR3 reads TGTGCCTGGACAAGGGTGATTGGGACTGAAGCTTTCTTT. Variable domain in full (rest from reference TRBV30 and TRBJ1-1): SQTIHQWPATLVQPVGSPLSLECTVEGTSNPNLYWYRQAAGRGLQLLFYSVGIGQISSEVPQNLSASRPQDRQFILSSKKLLLSDSGFYLCAWTRVIGTEAFFGQGTRLTVV.

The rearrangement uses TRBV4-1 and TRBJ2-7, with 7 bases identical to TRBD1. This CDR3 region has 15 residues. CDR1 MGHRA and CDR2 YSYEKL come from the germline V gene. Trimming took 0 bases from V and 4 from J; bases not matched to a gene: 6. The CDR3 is CASSQEGGAMYEQYF. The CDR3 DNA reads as TGCGCCAGCAGCCAAGAAGGGGGCGCAATGTACGAGCAGTACTTC.

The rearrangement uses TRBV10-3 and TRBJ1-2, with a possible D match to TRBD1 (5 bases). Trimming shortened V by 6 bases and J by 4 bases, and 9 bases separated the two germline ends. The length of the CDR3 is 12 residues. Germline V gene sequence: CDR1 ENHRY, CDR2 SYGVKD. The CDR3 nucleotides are TGTGCCATCAGATTAGACAGCTATGGCTACACCTTC. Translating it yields CAIRLDSYGYTF.

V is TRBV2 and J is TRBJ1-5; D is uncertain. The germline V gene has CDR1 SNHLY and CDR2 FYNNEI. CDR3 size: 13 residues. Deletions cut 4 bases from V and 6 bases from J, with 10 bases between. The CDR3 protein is CASSGGMAQPQHF. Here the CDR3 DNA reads TGTGCCAGCAGTGGTGGGATGGCTCAGCCCCAGCATTTT.

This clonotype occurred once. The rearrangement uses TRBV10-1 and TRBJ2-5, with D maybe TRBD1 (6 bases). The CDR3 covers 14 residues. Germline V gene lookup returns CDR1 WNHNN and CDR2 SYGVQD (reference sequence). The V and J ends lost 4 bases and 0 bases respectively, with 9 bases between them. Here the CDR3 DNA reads TGCGCCAGCAGTGCAGGGGATTACCAAGAGACCCAGTACTTC. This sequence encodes CASSAGDYQETQYF.

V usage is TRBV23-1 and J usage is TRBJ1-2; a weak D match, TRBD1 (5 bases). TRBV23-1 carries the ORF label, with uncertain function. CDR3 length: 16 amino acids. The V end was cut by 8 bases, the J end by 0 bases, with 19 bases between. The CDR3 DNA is TGCGCCAGCGCCGGGACCATTTCTATAGCTAACTATGGCTACACCTTC. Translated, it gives CASAGTISIANYGYTF.

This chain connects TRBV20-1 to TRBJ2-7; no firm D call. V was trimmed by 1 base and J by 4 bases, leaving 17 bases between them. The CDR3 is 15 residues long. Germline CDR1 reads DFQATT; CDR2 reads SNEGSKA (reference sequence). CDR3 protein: CSARASAGIEYEQYF. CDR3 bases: TGCAGTGCTAGAGCCTCGGCCGGAATTGAGTACGAGCAGTACTTC.

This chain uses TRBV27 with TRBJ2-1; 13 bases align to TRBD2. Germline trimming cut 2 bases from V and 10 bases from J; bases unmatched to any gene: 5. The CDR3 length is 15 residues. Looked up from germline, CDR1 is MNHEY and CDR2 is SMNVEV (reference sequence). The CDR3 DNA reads TGTGCCAGCAGTTTAAACTCACTAGCGGGAGGGGAGCAGTTCTTC. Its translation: CASSLNSLAGGEQFF.

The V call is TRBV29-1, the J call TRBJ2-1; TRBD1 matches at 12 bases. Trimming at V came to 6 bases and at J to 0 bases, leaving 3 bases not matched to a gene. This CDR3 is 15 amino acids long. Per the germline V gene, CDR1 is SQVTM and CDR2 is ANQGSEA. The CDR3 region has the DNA TGCAGCGTGGAGGGACAGGGGGCCTCCTACAATGAGCAGTTCTTC. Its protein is CSVEGQGASYNEQFF.

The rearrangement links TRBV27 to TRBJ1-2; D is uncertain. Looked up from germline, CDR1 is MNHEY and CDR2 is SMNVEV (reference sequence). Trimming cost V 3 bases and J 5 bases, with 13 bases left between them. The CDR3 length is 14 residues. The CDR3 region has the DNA TGTGCCAGCAGTTTTTCCGGTCCCGATTATGGCTACACCTTC. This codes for CASSFSGPDYGYTF.

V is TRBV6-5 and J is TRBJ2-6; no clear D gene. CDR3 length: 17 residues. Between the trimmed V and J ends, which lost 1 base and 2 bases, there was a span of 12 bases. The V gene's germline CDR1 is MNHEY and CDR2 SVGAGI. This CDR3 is CASSYLNSYTGANVLTF. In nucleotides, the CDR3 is TGTGCCAGCAGTTACTTAAATTCCTATACTGGGGCCAACGTCCTGACTTTC.

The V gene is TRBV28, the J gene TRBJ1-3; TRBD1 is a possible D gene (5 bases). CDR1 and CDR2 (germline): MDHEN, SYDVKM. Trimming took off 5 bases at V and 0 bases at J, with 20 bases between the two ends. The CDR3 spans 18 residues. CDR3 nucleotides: TGTGCCAGCAGTCTCTCTACCGGAGGACACCACTCTGGAAACACCATATATTTT. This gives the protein CASSLSTGGHHSGNTIYF. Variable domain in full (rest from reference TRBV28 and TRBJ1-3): DVKVTQSSRYLVKRTGEKVFLECVQDMDHENMFWYRQDPGLGLRLIYFSYDVKMKEKGDIPEGYSVSREKKERFSLILESASTNQTSMYLCASSLSTGGHHSGNTIYFGEGSWLTVV.